This entry lists 6 T cell receptor beta chains sequenced from one sample in a study of T cell changes during pregnancy in multiple sclerosis. Generated by immunoSEQ multiplex PCR, the TCRdb table keeps only in-frame clones and is missing some. The table lists about 49,000 clones, about 90% of them singletons. The sample was peripheral blood, taken after pregnancy. The receptors derive from a female donor in good health, enrolled as a control in a pregnancy study.

The chain recombines TRBV5-1 with TRBJ1-2, with TRBD1 matching over 7 bases. Trimming removed 0 bases from V and 7 bases from J; junction bases left unmatched: 3. This CDR3 spans 13 amino acids. Looked up from germline, CDR1 is SGHRS and CDR2 is YFSETQ. The CDR3 is CASSLGQGSGYTF. DNA of the CDR3: TGCGCCAGCAGCTTGGGACAGGGCAGTGGCTACACCTTC.

This chain joins TRBV7-8 and TRBJ2-1; no firm D call. Germline values: CDR1 SGHVS, CDR2 FQNEAQ. Trimming took 2 bases from V and 4 from J, leaving 9 bases between them. The CDR3 extends over 14 amino acids. The CDR3 sequence: CASSLRSSYNEQFF. The CDR3 DNA reads as TGTGCCAGCAGCTTAAGGAGTTCTTACAATGAGCAGTTCTTC.

The rearrangement links TRBV5-4 to TRBJ1-2; 7 nucleotides align to TRBD1. This CDR3 comprises 15 residues. Germline CDR1 SGHNT, CDR2 YYREEE (reference sequence). V was clipped by 4 bases and J by 12 bases; unmatched bases: 18. The CDR3 loop reads CASSHPTGDVYGDTF. The CDR3 coding sequence is TGTGCCAGCAGCCATCCAACAGGGGATGTCTATGGTGACACCTTC.

The gene calls are TRBV19 and TRBJ1-2; D remains ambiguous. V was clipped by 8 bases and J by 7 bases, with 23 bases between them. The CDR3 runs to 15 residues. The germline V gene has CDR1 LNHDA and CDR2 SQIVND (reference sequence). The CDR3 coding sequence is TGTGCCAGTTCAACCTCCATCTCGGGAATTGGTGGCTACACCTTC. Translation: CASSTSISGIGGYTF.

CDR3 bases: TGTGCCAGCAGTGAAGGGGTAGCGGGGGGGATTGCAGATACGCAGTATTTT. Protein sequence: CASSEGVAGGIADTQYF. The V and J genes are TRBV6-1 and TRBJ2-3; 11 bases are shared with TRBD2. The CDR3 runs 17 residues. The V segment lost 1 base and the J segment 4 bases; nucleotides outside the gene matches: 7. CDR1 and CDR2 from the germline V gene are MNHNS and SASEGT.

In DNA form, the CDR3 reads TGTGCCACCAGCAGGGAGGACAGAACCTATGGCTACACCTTC. This translates into CATSREDRTYGYTF. The V and J genes are TRBV15 and TRBJ1-2; a weak D match, TRBD1 (6 bases). Trimming took off 3 bases at V and 4 bases at J, with 12 bases between the two ends. The germline gives CDR1 LNHNV, CDR2 YYDKDF (reference sequence). The CDR3 is 14 amino acids. Looking up the rest from reference TRBV15 and TRBJ1-2 gives the full variable domain: DAMVIQNPRYQVTQFGKPVTLSCSQTLNHNVMYWYQQKSSQAPKLLFHYYDKDFNNEADTPDNFQSRRPNTSFCFLDIRSPGLGDTAMYLCATSREDRTYGYTFGSGTRLTVV.